The following is a T cell receptor (beta chain) sequence with its context. The data belong to a study of graft-versus-host responses after intestinal transplantation. The method was immunoSEQ multiplex PCR; TCRdb's version includes in-frame clones alone and lacks a portion of them. The sample gives over 65,000 clones, approximately 92% of which show up once; 0.55% to 0.8% is in the top ten. V lost 2 bases and J lost 5, with 16 bases in between. The CDR3 spans 15 residues. Germline V gene lookup returns CDR1 SGHDT and CDR2 YYEEEE. The clonotype was recovered from a human patient who received an intestinal transplant, so some T cells may come from the graft donor. The genes are TRBV5-6 and TRBJ2-5, with D possibly TRBD1 on 6 matching bases. Source: PBMCs, taken 98 days after intestinal transplantation. The CDR3 loop is CASSFPRGIEETQYF. CDR3 nucleotide sequence: TGTGCCAGCAGCTTCCCCAGGGGAATAGAGGAGACCCAGTACTTC.